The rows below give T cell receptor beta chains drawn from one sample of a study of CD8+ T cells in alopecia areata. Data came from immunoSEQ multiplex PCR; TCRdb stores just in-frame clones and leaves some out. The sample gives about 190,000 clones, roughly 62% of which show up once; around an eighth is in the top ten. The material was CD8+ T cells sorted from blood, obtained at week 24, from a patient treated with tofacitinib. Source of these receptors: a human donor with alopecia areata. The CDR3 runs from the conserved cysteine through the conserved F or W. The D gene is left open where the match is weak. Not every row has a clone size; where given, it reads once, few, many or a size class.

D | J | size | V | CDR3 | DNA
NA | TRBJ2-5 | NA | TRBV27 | CASSLSYQNQETQYF | TGTGCCAGCAGTTTATCTTACCAGAATCAGGAGACCCAGTACTTC
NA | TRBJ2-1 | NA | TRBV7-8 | CASSPPGQHNEQFF | TGTGCCAGCAGCCCTCCGGGACAACACAATGAGCAGTTCTTC
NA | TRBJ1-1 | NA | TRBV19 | CASSISRSEAFF | TGTGCCAGTAGTATATCACGCTCTGAAGCTTTCTTT
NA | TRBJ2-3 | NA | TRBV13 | CASSFGRDTQYF | TGTGCCAGCAGCTTCGGTCGGGATACGCAGTATTTT
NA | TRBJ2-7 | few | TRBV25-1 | CASNSADYEQYF | TGTGCCAGCAATTCCGCTGACTACGAGCAGTACTTC
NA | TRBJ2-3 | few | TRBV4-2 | CASSPRFGTRQYTDTQYF | TGTGCCAGCAGCCCGAGATTCGGGACTCGGCAATACACAGATACGCAGTATTTT
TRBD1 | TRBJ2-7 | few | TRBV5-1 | CASSLIGTGAYEQYF | TGCGCCAGCAGCTTGATTGGGACAGGGGCCTACGAGCAGTACTTC
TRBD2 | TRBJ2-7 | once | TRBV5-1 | CASSLDLAGAYEQYF | TGCGCCAGCAGCTTGGATCTAGCGGGGGCCTACGAGCAGTACTTC
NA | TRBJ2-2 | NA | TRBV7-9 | CASSLNGAGELFF | TGTGCCAGCAGCCTTAACGGTGCCGGGGAGCTGTTTTTT
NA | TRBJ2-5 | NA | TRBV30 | CAWSVGETQYF | TGTGCCTGGAGTGTGGGGGAGACCCAGTACTTC
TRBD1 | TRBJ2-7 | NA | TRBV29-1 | CSAGQGYEQYF | TGCAGCGCCGGACAGGGGTACGAGCAGTACTTC
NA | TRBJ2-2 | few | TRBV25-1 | CASSMGTGELFF | TGTGCCAGCAGTATGGGGACCGGGGAGCTGTTTTTT
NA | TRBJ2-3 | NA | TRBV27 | CASSYSDTQYF | TGTGCCAGCAGTTACTCAGATACGCAGTATTTT
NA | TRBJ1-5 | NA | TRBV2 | CASSEWGVNSNQPQHF | TGTGCCAGCAGTGAATGGGGGGTAAATAGCAATCAGCCCCAGCATTTT
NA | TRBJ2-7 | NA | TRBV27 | CASSKPGPNYEQYF | TGTGCCAGCAGTAAACCGGGGCCCAACTACGAGCAGTACTTC
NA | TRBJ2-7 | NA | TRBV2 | CASRGGRGTYEQYF | TGTGCCAGCAGGGGCGGACGGGGCACCTACGAGCAGTACTTC
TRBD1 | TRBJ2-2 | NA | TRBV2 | CASRGQDPTGELFF | TGTGCCAGCAGAGGACAGGACCCAACCGGGGAGCTGTTTTTT
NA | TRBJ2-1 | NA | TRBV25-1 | CASKAADNNEQFF | TGTGCCAGCAAAGCGGCAGACAACAATGAGCAGTTCTTC
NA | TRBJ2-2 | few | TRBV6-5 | CASSLYRATGELFF | TGTGCCAGCAGTTTGTACAGGGCCACCGGGGAGCTGTTTTTT
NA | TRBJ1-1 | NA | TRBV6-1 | CASGREAFF | TGTGCCAGCGGACGCGAAGCTTTCTTT
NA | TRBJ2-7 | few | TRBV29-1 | CSAEGETEQYF | TGCAGCGCCGAGGGGGAGACTGAGCAGTACTTC
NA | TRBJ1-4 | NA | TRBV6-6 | CASSYASDRRNEKLFF | TGTGCCAGCAGTTACGCGTCGGACAGACGTAATGAAAAACTGTTTTTT
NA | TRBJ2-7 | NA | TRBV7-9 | CASSPRSYEQYF | TGTGCCAGCAGCCCGAGATCCTACGAGCAGTACTTC
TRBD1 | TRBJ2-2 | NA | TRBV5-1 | CASSRDRGVTGELFF | TGCGCCAGCAGCCGGGACAGGGGTGTCACCGGGGAGCTGTTTTTT